This section outlines one T cell receptor (beta chain) sequence together with its context. Its antigen target is currently unknown. It has no much larger one-base neighbor in the sample; base qualities were not kept. This entry comes from a study of blood T cell repertoires in COVID-19 (dated by TCRdb to the early 2020s). With regard to the full study: The collaborator samples originated in the United States, Italy and Spain and spanned the acute and convalescent phases of COVID-19. Samples came from the ongoing ImmuneRACE study (first 160 participants) plus 1,254 subjects from 6 global collaborators. Nearly every sample came with metadata listing a de-identified subject ID, COVID-19 status, age in years and sex. Deeply sampled blood TCRbeta repertoires from subjects exposed to, actively infected with, or recovered from COVID-19 were included in the dataset. The prospective study material was composed of cDNA or gDNA derived from T cells, B-cell-depleted T cells, or PBMCs. HLA class I and class II types, where available, came from metadata supplied by the sample provider rather than from assay-based typing. The repertoires were released in a freely available public database intended as a resource for research on the immune response to SARS-CoV-2.

Each collaborating institution followed its own protocols to collect whole blood in K2EDTA tubes. For TCRbeta analysis, collaborator samples were shipped as frozen whole blood, as isolated PBMCs, or as DNA extracted from either sample type. CDR1 and CDR2 (LNHDA, SQIVND) derive from the germline V gene (reference sequence). At the junction V is shortened by 7 bases and J by 1 base; bases outside the gene matches: 12. The CDR3 runs 17 amino acids, cysteine and phenylalanine included. Of the read, only the CDR3 DNA is kept; its 51 bases are in frame from base 1. Results and caveats for the whole study, not just this receptor: How much clinical and demographic metadata was included differed by source and by participant, and the metadata was provided uncurated.

TCRbeta CDR3 regions were amplified from genomic DNA using the immunoSEQ Assay, a bias-controlled multiplex PCR. On the study's bioinformatics: The number of nucleated cells in each sample was estimated by amplification of reference gene primers within the assay. Sequence reads were collapsed and filtered to measure the absolute abundance of every unique TCRbeta CDR3 rearrangement. Productive Simpson clonality was computed per sample as the square root of Simpson's diversity index over productive rearrangements. This is the immuneACCESS table as TCRdb keeps it, with only in-frame sequences that have V and J called. A part of the clones is gone; compared with another copy, unresolved V genes explain less than half, and the rest is unexplained. From that table come the V and J calls and clone size; the DNA was used to work out D and trimming. Within this sample are 150,000 to 180,000 clones, with approximately 80% of them counted one time only. The top ten clones comprise over 25% of the sample.

The origin of this receptor is a woman in her fifties or sixties with acute or convalescent COVID-19. Input material: peripheral blood. This chain joins TRBV19 to TRBJ1-4; a stretch of 7 junction bases matches TRBD1. The DNA reads as follows: TGTGCCAGTACCGTATCGGGACAGCCTTTAACTAATGAAAAACTGTTTTTT. This translates into CASTVSGQPLTNEKLFF.